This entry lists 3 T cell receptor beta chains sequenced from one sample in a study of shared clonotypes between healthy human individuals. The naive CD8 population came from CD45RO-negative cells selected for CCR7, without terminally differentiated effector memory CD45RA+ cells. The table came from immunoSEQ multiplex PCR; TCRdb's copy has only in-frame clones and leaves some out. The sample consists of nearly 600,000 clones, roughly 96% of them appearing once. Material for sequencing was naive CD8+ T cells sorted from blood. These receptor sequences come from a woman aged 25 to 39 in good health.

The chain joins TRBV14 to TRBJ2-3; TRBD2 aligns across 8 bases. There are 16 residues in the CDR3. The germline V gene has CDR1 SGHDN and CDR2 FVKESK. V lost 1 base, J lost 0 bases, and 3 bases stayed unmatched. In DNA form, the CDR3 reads TGTGCCAGCAGCCAAGCCGGGGGGGGAAGCACAGATACGCAGTATTTT. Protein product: CASSQAGGGSTDTQYF.

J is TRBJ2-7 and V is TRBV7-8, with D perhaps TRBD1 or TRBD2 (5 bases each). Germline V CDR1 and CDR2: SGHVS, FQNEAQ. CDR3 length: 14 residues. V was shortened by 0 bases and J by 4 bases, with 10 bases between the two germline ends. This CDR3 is CASSLAGWGYEQYF. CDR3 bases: TGTGCCAGCAGCTTAGCGGGGTGGGGGTACGAGCAGTACTTC.

The CDR3: CASTTVYNEKLFF. The CDR3, as DNA: TGTGCCAGCACAACGGTTTATAATGAAAAACTGTTTTTT. V usage is TRBV28 and J usage is TRBJ1-4; no definite D call. The V end lost 7 bases, the J end lost 4 bases, and 10 bases lay between the germline ends. The CDR3 totals 13 residues. CDR1 and CDR2 from the germline V gene are MDHEN and SYDVKM. The full variable domain, with the rest looked up from reference TRBV28 and TRBJ1-4, is DVKVTQSSRYLVKRTGEKVFLECVQDMDHENMFWYRQDPGLGLRLIYFSYDVKMKEKGDIPEGYSVSREKKERFSLILESASTNQTSMYLCASTTVYNEKLFFGSGTQLSVL.